The clone carrying this T cell receptor (beta chain) was recorded a few times. From germline, CDR1 is MNHEY and CDR2 SMNVEV (reference sequence). This CDR3 spans 12 amino acids. This sample is drawn from a study of identical twins. A universal primer site was created by template switching, with the cDNA bearing unique molecular identifiers. MiXCR, run by TCRdb on the 5' RACE reads, gives a single entry per CDR3 protein. The sample shows about 730,000 distinct CDR3 sequences, about 20% of them seen only once. These data are also associated with another study on T cells expressing NK-cell markers. That work adds: Anti-gamma-delta TCR antibody use in several experiments restricted sorting to alpha-beta TCR T cells. Where four donors were concerned, these clonotypes also led the CD3+CD56-NKG2C+ fraction.

The sequenced material came from PBMCs. This rearrangement joins TRBV27 to TRBJ2-3; no clear D gene. This receptor was taken from a woman between 18 and 30 years old in good health. For the CDR3, the DNA is TGTGGGGTAAGGGATAGGACAGATACGCAGTATTTT. Translating gives CGVRDRTDTQYF.